Shown below are 28 T cell receptor beta chains from a single sample sequenced in a study of PD-L1 blockade in urothelial cancer. The protocol was immunoSEQ multiplex PCR, while the TCRdb copy is restricted to in-frame clones and leaves out a portion. Of about 40,000 clones in the sample, over 65% were seen once. The sequencing here drew on PBMCs, taken around atezolizumab (anti-PD-L1) treatment. These receptors were collected from a man aged 55 to 70 with urothelial cancer.

The rearrangement uses TRBV7-2 and TRBJ2-1; possibly TRBD2 for D (5 bases). Germline V gives CDR1 SGHTA, CDR2 FQGNSA. The V end lost 6 bases, the J end lost 7 bases, and 19 bases lay between the germline ends. The CDR3 runs to 15 residues. The chain's CDR3 is CASSTRTGSRNEQFF. For the CDR3, the DNA is TGTGCCAGCAGTACTAGGACGGGATCGAGAAATGAGCAGTTCTTC.

The chain employs TRBV6-5 and TRBJ1-6; the D gene is possibly TRBD1 (5 bases). Trimming removed 7 bases from V and 9 bases from J, with 13 bases in between. Germline V gene lookup returns CDR1 MNHEY and CDR2 SVGAGI. The length of the CDR3 is 13 residues. Here the CDR3 reads CASTKGAGSPLHF. The CDR3 region has the DNA TGTGCCAGCACTAAAGGGGCTGGTTCACCCCTCCACTTT.

To note about this clone: Within the sample, other DNA sequences also encode this same CDR3. The chain recombines TRBV5-1 with TRBJ1-1; 7 nucleotides match TRBD1. The V segment lost 4 bases and the J segment 0 bases; nucleotides outside the gene matches: 3. Germline CDR1 is SGHRS and CDR2 is YFSETQ. There are 14 residues in the CDR3. The CDR3: CASSPGTVNTEAFF. DNA of the CDR3: TGCGCCAGCAGCCCGGGGACAGTGAACACTGAAGCTTTCTTT.

The V call is TRBV28, the J call TRBJ2-5, with 7 bases that match TRBD2. Germline V gene lookup returns CDR1 MDHEN and CDR2 SYDVKM. CDR3 length: 17 amino acids. The V gene end was trimmed by 5 bases and the J gene end by 5 bases; junction bases not matched to a gene: 17. This chain's CDR3 is CASSTNWEGQGRETQYF. DNA of the CDR3: TGTGCCAGCAGTACAAACTGGGAGGGGCAGGGCCGGGAGACCCAGTACTTC.

This clone was seen a handful of times. This rearrangement joins TRBV10-2 to TRBJ1-6; 11 positions match TRBD1. With V trimmed by 6 bases and J by 10 bases, 5 bases remained unmatched. Germline V lookup: CDR1 WSHSY, CDR2 SAAADI. The length of the CDR3 is 14 residues. CDR3 DNA: TGCGCCAGCAGGCCGGACAGGGGGCTATCACCCCTCCACTTT. Amino acids: CASRPDRGLSPLHF.

A few counts support this clone. The chain has TRBV5-1 and TRBJ1-1; 9 bases line up with TRBD1. Trimming took 4 bases from V and 7 from J; bases not matched to a gene: 20. The V gene's germline CDR1 is SGHRS and CDR2 YFSETQ. The CDR3 length is 18 residues. The CDR3 loop reads CASSRDTSPGTGIFEAFF. The CDR3 DNA reads TGCGCCAGCAGCCGTGATACCAGTCCCGGGACAGGGATATTTGAAGCTTTCTTT.

The chain's CDR3 is CASSVRGDGYTF. The CDR3 nucleotides read TGTGCCAGCAGTGTCAGGGGGGACGGCTACACCTTC. The V gene is TRBV6-1, the J gene TRBJ1-2, with 7 bases lining up with TRBD1. V gave up 4 bases and J gave up 8 bases; unmatched junction bases: 4. The CDR3 runs 12 residues. Germline CDR1 reads MNHNS; CDR2 reads SASEGT.

This sequence joins TRBV7-6 and TRBJ2-3, with 8 bases fitting TRBD2. This CDR3 comprises 15 residues. V dropped 4 bases and J dropped 6; count of bases not matched to a gene: 9. Germline CDR1 and CDR2: SGHVS and FNYEAQ. The CDR3 loop is CASSSPGGPFDTQYF. CDR3 sequence (DNA): TGTGCCAGCAGCTCTCCGGGGGGGCCTTTCGATACGCAGTATTTT.

The J gene is TRBJ2-7, the V gene TRBV5-1, with D unresolved. Germline V gene sequence: CDR1 SGHRS, CDR2 YFSETQ. Trimming pared 0 bases from V and 2 bases from J, leaving 9 bases between. The CDR3 has 14 amino acids. CDR3 sequence reads: CASSLAGSPYEQYF. DNA of the CDR3: TGCGCCAGCAGCTTGGCCGGGTCCCCCTACGAGCAGTACTTC.

This chain connects TRBV18 to TRBJ2-3, with TRBD2 matching over 8 bases. The CDR3 consists of 14 residues. CDR1 is KGHSH, CDR2 LQKENI, per germline. Trimming removed 3 bases from V and 4 bases from J; junction bases left unmatched: 3. The CDR3 is CASSPTSGSDTQYF. In DNA form, the CDR3 reads TGTGCCAGCTCACCCACTAGCGGCTCAGATACGCAGTATTTT.

V and J are TRBV7-6 and TRBJ2-2, with 10 bases identical to TRBD2. This CDR3 region has 16 residues. V gave up 6 bases and J gave up 3 bases; unmatched junction bases: 7. The germline CDR1 and CDR2 sequences are SGHVS and FNYEAQ. The CDR3 DNA is TGTGCCAGCAGTCGACTAGCGGGCCCAGACACCGGGGAGCTGTTTTTT. This codes for CASSRLAGPDTGELFF.

This clone was seen more than once but under ten times. The J gene is TRBJ1-1, the V gene TRBV6-1, with D possibly matching TRBD1 (6 bases). The CDR3 extends over 13 amino acids. V gave up 3 bases and J gave up 4 bases, with 9 bases separating them. CDR1 and CDR2 (germline): MNHNS, SASEGT. Written as DNA, the CDR3 is TGTGCCAGCAGTGACAGGGGCGGCACTGAAGCTTTCTTT. Protein: CASSDRGGTEAFF.

This clone has only a few counts. The chain is built from TRBV11-3 and TRBJ2-3, with D possibly being TRBD2 (6 bases). In germline, CDR1 is SGHNT, CDR2 YENEEA. The CDR3 consists of 13 residues. V dropped 2 bases and J dropped 4 bases, with 7 bases sitting between them. The CDR3: CASSLSGSDTQYF. CDR3 coding DNA: TGTGCCAGCAGCTTAAGCGGGTCAGATACGCAGTATTTT.

The chain carries TRBV5-1 and TRBJ2-1; TRBD2 is a possible D gene (7 bases). The V gene lost 2 bases and the J gene lost 2 bases, with 11 bases spanning the gap. Germline V gives CDR1 SGHRS, CDR2 YFSETQ. The CDR3 covers 15 residues. The CDR3, as DNA: TGCGCCAGCAGCTTTGAGGGGGGGCCCTACAATGAGCAGTTCTTC. It specifies CASSFEGGPYNEQFF.

The CDR3 loop reads CASSWTQAQGGYTF. The CDR3 nucleotides are TGCGCCAGCAGCTGGACACAGGCCCAGGGTGGCTACACCTTC. The chain couples TRBV5-1 to TRBJ1-2, with TRBD1 as a possible D gene (5 bases). The V end was cut by 3 bases, the J end by 7 bases, with 16 bases between. Germline V lookup: CDR1 SGHRS, CDR2 YFSETQ. The CDR3 is made up of 14 amino acids.

The rearrangement joins TRBV11-2 to TRBJ2-5, with no clear D. The CDR3 spans 17 residues. CDR1 is SGHAT, CDR2 FQNNGV, per germline. Trimming removed 3 bases from V and 6 bases from J, with 23 bases in between. CDR3 amino acids: CASSLSPDLYDLKTQYF. CDR3 nucleotides: TGTGCCAGCAGCTTGTCCCCTGATCTCTACGACTTAAAGACCCAGTACTTC.

This chain joins TRBV7-2 and TRBJ2-3; maybe TRBD1 (6 bases). The CDR3 totals 13 residues. Germline V lookup: CDR1 SGHTA, CDR2 FQGNSA. V was shortened by 3 bases and J by 5 bases, with 9 bases between the two germline ends. CDR3 in DNA: TGTGCCAGCAGCTTGACAGGACAAGATACGCAGTATTTT. Protein sequence: CASSLTGQDTQYF.

The V call is TRBV5-1, the J call TRBJ2-1; D not resolved. Trimming cost V 0 bases and J 1 base, with 20 bases left between them. This CDR3 spans 19 amino acids. Germline V gene data show CDR1 as SGHRS and CDR2 as YFSETQ. DNA of the CDR3: TGCGCCAGCAGCTTGGGGAGCCCTCCGCAACCACAATCCTACAATGAGCAGTTCTTC. The encoded protein is CASSLGSPPQPQSYNEQFF.

The gene calls are TRBV11-2 and TRBJ2-3; D perhaps matches TRBD2 (5 bases). Between the trimmed V and J ends, which lost 1 base and 2 bases, there was a span of 7 bases. The CDR3 extends over 14 amino acids. Germline CDR1 SGHAT, CDR2 FQNNGV. CDR3 loop: CASSLGGDTDTQYF. CDR3 in DNA: TGTGCCAGCAGCTTAGGGGGAGACACAGATACGCAGTATTTT. Based on the CDR3 plus reference TRBV11-2 and TRBJ2-3, the full variable domain is EAGVAQSPRYKIIEKRQSVAFWCNPISGHATLYWYQQILGQGPKLLIQFQNNGVVDDSQLPKDRFSAERLKGVDSTLKIQPAKLEDSAVYLCASSLGGDTDTQYFGPGTRLTVL.

The chain uses TRBV7-6 and TRBJ2-1; 9 bases line up with TRBD1. Per germline, CDR1 SGHVS and CDR2 FNYEAQ. V dropped 4 bases and J dropped 3; count of bases not matched to a gene: 10. This CDR3 is 17 amino acids long. The CDR3 nucleotides are TGTGCCAGCAGCTCACTAACGGGACAGGGTCGCTACAATGAGCAGTTCTTC. Its protein is CASSSLTGQGRYNEQFF.

The chain recombines TRBV6-5 with TRBJ1-2, with D perhaps TRBD1 (5 bases). Germline CDR1 reads MNHEY; CDR2 reads SVGAGI. The CDR3 spans 13 residues. The ends were cut back, 4 bases at V and 2 bases at J, with 8 bases in the middle. The CDR3 region is CASSSTGNYGYTF. For the CDR3, the DNA is TGTGCCAGCAGTTCTACAGGAAACTATGGCTACACCTTC.

The chain joins TRBV28 to TRBJ1-2, with D possibly being TRBD1 (5 bases). The V end lost 5 bases, the J end lost 3 bases, and 16 bases lay between the germline ends. The CDR3 is 15 residues long. Looked up from germline, CDR1 is MDHEN and CDR2 is SYDVKM. CDR3 in DNA: TGTGCCAGCAGTACCCCGGCGGGGCAGGACTATGGCTACACCTTC. This encodes CASSTPAGQDYGYTF.

The chain couples TRBV11-2 to TRBJ2-2; D is uncertain. The germline CDR1 and CDR2 sequences are SGHAT and FQNNGV. Between the trimmed V and J ends, which lost 5 bases and 7 bases, there was a span of 14 bases. This CDR3 has 14 residues. CDR3 bases: TGTGCCAGCAGCCTCCCCACGGCTAGCGGGGAGCTGTTTTTT. As protein: CASSLPTASGELFF.

V usage is TRBV19 and J usage is TRBJ1-5; 10 bases are a match to TRBD1. The CDR3 runs 17 residues. Germline-derived CDR1 and CDR2 are LNHDA and SQIVND (reference sequence). V gave up 4 bases and J gave up 4 bases; unmatched junction bases: 10. The CDR3 DNA reads TGTGCCAGTAGTACACGACAGGGGGCATTGGTTAATCAGCCCCAGCATTTT. Translation: CASSTRQGALVNQPQHF.

The chain is built from TRBV5-1 and TRBJ2-3, with TRBD2 matching 11 bases. CDR3 length equals 14 residues. The V gene end was trimmed by 3 bases and the J gene end by 9 bases; junction bases not matched to a gene: 6. CDR1 and CDR2 (germline): SGHRS, YFSETQ. CDR3 amino acids: CASSWGTSGGTQYF. Here the CDR3 DNA reads TGCGCCAGCAGCTGGGGCACTAGCGGGGGAACGCAGTATTTT.

This clone was counted a few times. The DNA for the CDR3 is TGTGCCAGCAGCATACTAGGAGAGCAGTACTTC. Translating gives CASSILGEQYF. This sequence joins TRBV28 and TRBJ2-7; TRBD2 is a possible D gene (5 bases). Germline V gene data show CDR1 as MDHEN and CDR2 as SYDVKM. The CDR3 consists of 11 residues. Between the trimmed V and J ends, which lost 6 bases and 7 bases, there was a span of 10 bases.

The V and J genes are TRBV18 and TRBJ2-2; no firm D call. Trimming removed 3 bases from V and 6 bases from J, with 11 bases in between. There are 14 residues in the CDR3. CDR1 is KGHSH, CDR2 LQKENI, per germline. CDR3 nucleotides: TGTGCCAGCTCACCTCTCACTGTCTCCGGGGAGCTGTTTTTT. Protein sequence: CASSPLTVSGELFF.

The chain combines TRBV28 with TRBJ2-2; 7 bases are a match to TRBD1. This CDR3 has 17 residues. V lost 4 bases, J lost 5 bases, and 13 bases stayed unmatched. From germline, CDR1 is MDHEN and CDR2 SYDVKM. Written as DNA, the CDR3 is TGTGCCAGCAGTTCATCGGTGACAGGGATAAGTACCGGGGAGCTGTTTTTT. This encodes CASSSSVTGISTGELFF.